There are a few counts of the clone carrying this T cell receptor (beta chain). Its target is unknown. The CDR3 loop spans 16 amino acids. Germline V gives CDR1 SGHDT, CDR2 YYEEEE. The V end was cut by 4 bases, the J end by 10 bases, with 24 bases between. The data were taken from a study of blood T cells in healthy people across ages. General observations from the study: Samples with more naive T cells showed higher observed beta diversity. The fall in TCR beta diversity per million T cells was roughly linear with age.

Then a second PCR, running about 6 to 12 cycles, was carried out with a sample-barcoded 5' primer and a J-beta primer mix. TCRdb used MiXCR to reprocess the 5' RACE reads, holding one entry per CDR3 protein. The sample carries about 1.6 million distinct CDR3 sequences, roughly 32% recorded once. Donors were healthy Caucasian individuals from Russia aged roughly 6 to 90. Samples each yielded at least 6 micrograms of total RNA. V gene TRBV5-6 combines with J gene TRBJ2-1, with D possibly being TRBD2 (6 bases). The TCR sequence derives from a woman aged 25 to 39 in good health. Sequencing was done on a sample of blood. Here the CDR3 DNA reads TGTGCCAGCAGCACCCCTGCGAATGGACTACCCAAGGAGCAGTTCTTC. This translates into CASSTPANGLPKEQFF. Looking up the rest from reference TRBV5-6 and TRBJ2-1 gives the full variable domain: DAGVTQSPTHLIKTRGQQVTLRCSPKSGHDTVSWYQQALGQGPQFIFQYYEEEERQRGNFPDRFSGHQFPNYSSELNVNALLLGDSALYLCASSTPANGLPKEQFFGPGTRLTVL.